The clone carrying this T cell receptor (beta chain) was counted ten times or more. No antigen is known for it. This sample is drawn from a study of T cell repertoires in cytomegalovirus infection. Study-wide background: Indications came from public TCR beta signatures; they pointed to CMV infection and to a matching HLA type.

Germline-derived CDR1 and CDR2 are MNHNY and SVGAGI (reference sequence). This CDR3 has 14 residues. The ends were cut back, 4 bases at V and 4 bases at J, with 11 bases in the middle. TCRdb re-called the reads with MiXCR, one entry per CDR3 protein. The sample contains about 110,000 distinct CDR3 sequences, roughly 40% of which appear only once. The source was CD8+ T cells from cultured PBMCs, collected from culture after CMV antigen stimulation. This sequence was found in a human donor in good health (CMV status not recorded). Some clones in this sample may be carry-over from other donors' samples. The chain recombines TRBV6-6 with TRBJ1-5; D may be TRBD1 (5 bases). As DNA, the CDR3 is TGTGCCAGCAGTTCTCAGGGTGGGAATCAGCCCCAGCATTTT. This encodes CASSSQGGNQPQHF.